The 24 T cell receptor beta chains listed next were all sequenced from one sample in a study of blood T cell repertoires in COVID-19. Sequencing was performed with immunoSEQ multiplex PCR; in TCRdb, only in-frame clones are kept and a portion is missing. The sample comprises approximately 200,000 clones, approximately 80% of which are singletons, and over 6% rests with the top ten. Sequenced sample: peripheral blood. Source of these receptors: an elderly woman with COVID-19, enrolled during active disease.

The chain recombines TRBV11-3 with TRBJ2-7, with unresolved D. This CDR3 is built from 13 residues. Per germline, CDR1 SGHNT and CDR2 YENEEA. With 3 bases removed from V and 6 bases from J, the gap between germline ends came to 12 bases. The CDR3 loop is CASSLNGVGEQYF. Written as DNA, the CDR3 is TGTGCCAGCAGCTTGAATGGAGTGGGCGAGCAGTACTTC.

This chain connects TRBV5-1 to TRBJ2-1; D is perhaps TRBD2 (6 bases). The CDR3 loop spans 17 amino acids. Germline CDR1 and CDR2: SGHRS and YFSETQ. The V end lost 4 bases, the J end lost 7 bases, and 24 bases lay between the germline ends. The DNA for the CDR3 is TGCGCCAGCAGCCCAAGCGGGTATCATCCGTCAGGGAATGAGCAGTTCTTC. Protein sequence: CASSPSGYHPSGNEQFF.

The gene calls are TRBV5-1 and TRBJ2-2; D might be TRBD1 (6 bases). Looked up from germline, CDR1 is SGHRS and CDR2 is YFSETQ. The V end was cut by 0 bases, the J end by 7 bases, with 19 bases between. The CDR3 spans 17 residues. CDR3 amino acids: CASSLGAFGGAGGELFF. DNA for the CDR3: TGCGCCAGCAGCTTGGGTGCTTTTGGGGGCGCAGGCGGGGAGCTGTTTTTT.

This chain connects TRBV6-6 to TRBJ1-6, with TRBD1 identical over 8 bases. The J segment lost 3 bases and the V segment lost 7 bases, leaving 8 bases of the junction unmatched. This CDR3 is built from 16 residues. CDR1 MNHNY and CDR2 SVGAGI come from the germline V gene (reference sequence). CDR3: CASTDRGELYNSPLHF. The CDR3 coding sequence is TGTGCCAGCACCGACAGGGGCGAACTCTATAATTCACCCCTCCACTTT.

J is TRBJ1-4 and V is TRBV18; 9 bases are a match to TRBD1. Unmatched junction bases numbered 7, after V lost 6 bases and J lost 8 bases. This CDR3 is 14 amino acids long. Germline V CDR1 and CDR2: KGHSH, LQKENI. For the CDR3, the DNA is TGTGCCAGCTCTCGAAGGACAGGGGACGAAAAACTGTTTTTT. Protein sequence: CASSRRTGDEKLFF.

The chain employs TRBV25-1 and TRBJ2-2; D may be TRBD2 (5 bases). CDR1 and CDR2 from the germline V gene are MGHDK and SYGVNS. The CDR3 contains 14 residues. Trimming pared 3 bases from V and 7 bases from J, leaving 12 bases between. The CDR3 bases are TGTGCCAGCAGTGAGGGCCCTGGGAGCGGGGAGCTGTTTTTT. Translation: CASSEGPGSGELFF. Looking up the rest from reference TRBV25-1 and TRBJ2-2 gives the full variable domain: EADIYQTPRYLVIGTGKKITLECSQTMGHDKMYWYQQDPGMELHLIHYSYGVNSTEKGDLSSESTVSRIRTEHFPLTLESARPSHTSQYLCASSEGPGSGELFFGEGSRLTVL.

The gene calls are TRBV7-2 and TRBJ2-7; tentatively, D is TRBD2 (7 bases). In germline, CDR1 is SGHTA, CDR2 FQGNSA. The CDR3 extends over 14 amino acids. Trimming shortened V by 0 bases and J by 11 bases, and 17 bases separated the two germline ends. The CDR3 coding sequence is TGTGCCAGCAGCTTAGCGGAGGGCGCGGGGGCCAAGTACTTC. Translating it yields CASSLAEGAGAKYF.

The V and J genes are TRBV5-1 and TRBJ2-1; no reliable D call. The CDR3 spans 12 residues. Germline assignment: CDR1 SGHRS and CDR2 YFSETQ. Trimming stripped 0 bases from V and 5 bases from J, with 3 bases between. As DNA, the CDR3 is TGCGCCAGCAGCTTGGTAGACAATGAGCAGTTCTTC. Translation: CASSLVDNEQFF.

V gene TRBV28 combines with J gene TRBJ1-2, with D possibly being TRBD1 (5 bases). This CDR3 comprises 16 residues. V was clipped by 3 bases and J by 0 bases, with 14 bases between them. Germline CDR1 and CDR2: MDHEN and SYDVKM. CDR3 nucleotides: TGTGCCAGCAGTTTGGCCGGGGGGGGAGCTAACTATGGCTACACCTTC. Translated, it gives CASSLAGGGANYGYTF.

The CDR3 sequence is CASTRDSQNTEAFF. CDR3 coding DNA: TGCGCCAGCACCCGAGATAGCCAGAACACTGAAGCTTTCTTT. The rearrangement uses TRBV5-1 and TRBJ1-1; D ambiguous. The CDR3 is 14 residues long. From germline, CDR1 is SGHRS and CDR2 YFSETQ. V lost 6 bases and J lost 1, with 13 bases in between.

The J gene is TRBJ2-5, the V gene TRBV7-9, with D hard to call. V lost 6 bases to trimming and J lost 5 bases, with 13 bases between them. The CDR3 sequence is 13 residues long. From germline, CDR1 is SEHNR and CDR2 FQNEAQ (reference sequence). The CDR3 is CASSIDSWETQYF. The CDR3 nucleotides read TGTGCCAGCAGTATAGATAGTTGGGAGACCCAGTACTTC. Looking up the rest from reference TRBV7-9 and TRBJ2-5 gives the full variable domain: DTGVSQNPRHKITKRGQNVTFRCDPISEHNRLYWYRQTLGQGPEFLTYFQNEAQLEKSRLLSDRFSAERPKGSFSTLEIQRTEQGDSAMYLCASSIDSWETQYFGPGTRLLVL.

V usage is TRBV10-3 and J usage is TRBJ2-1; 7 bases fit TRBD2. Unmatched junction bases numbered 9, after V lost 11 bases and J lost 5 bases. CDR3 size: 13 residues. Germline V lookup: CDR1 ENHRY, CDR2 SYGVKD. CDR3 coding DNA: TGTGCCGCGGGGAGGGAACTAAACAATGAGCAGTTCTTC. It is translated as CAAGRELNNEQFF.

This chain joins TRBV6-5 and TRBJ1-4, with a tentative D call TRBD1 (5 bases). This CDR3 spans 14 amino acids. Trimming stripped 6 bases from V and 6 bases from J, with 14 bases between. Looked up from germline, CDR1 is MNHEY and CDR2 is SVGAGI. The CDR3 sequence: CASRGGARYEKLFF. CDR3 DNA sequence: TGTGCCAGCAGGGGCGGGGCCCGGTATGAAAAACTGTTTTTT.

The chain carries TRBV28 and TRBJ1-3, with D unclear. V lost 3 bases, J lost 2 bases, and 8 bases lay in between. In germline, CDR1 is MDHEN, CDR2 SYDVKM. The CDR3 is 14 amino acids. CDR3 in DNA: TGTGCCAGCAGTTTGCGGGTTGCTGGAAACACCATATATTTT. Residues: CASSLRVAGNTIYF. The whole variable domain, filled in from reference TRBV28 and TRBJ1-3, reads DVKVTQSSRYLVKRTGEKVFLECVQDMDHENMFWYRQDPGLGLRLIYFSYDVKMKEKGDIPEGYSVSREKKERFSLILESASTNQTSMYLCASSLRVAGNTIYFGEGSWLTVV.

The J gene is TRBJ2-5, the V gene TRBV2; 12 positions match TRBD2. V lost 6 bases to trimming and J lost 1 base; unmatched junction nucleotides: 6. The CDR3 extends over 16 amino acids. Looked up from germline, CDR1 is SNHLY and CDR2 is FYNNEI. The CDR3 nucleotides read TGTGCCAGCAGGCTCGCTAGCGGGGGGGGCCAAGAGACCCAGTACTTC. Its translation is CASRLASGGGQETQYF.

The rearrangement joins TRBV5-4 to TRBJ2-1; no clear D gene. The CDR3 spans 15 residues. The V gene's germline CDR1 is SGHNT and CDR2 YYREEE (reference sequence). The ends were cut back, 0 bases at V and 4 bases at J, with 11 bases in the middle. CDR3 sequence reads: CASSLVGGEYNEQFF. The CDR3 DNA reads TGTGCCAGCAGCTTGGTCGGCGGTGAGTACAATGAGCAGTTCTTC.

With regard to this clone: It is unclear where the CDR3 begins or ends on the DNA, so no DNA is shown, and the CDR3 is as TCRdb lists it. The chain has TRBV12-1 and TRBJ2-1; the table assigns TRBD2, which was not confirmed against the DNA. TRBV12-1 constitutes a pseudogene. The CDR3 length is 20 residues, termini included. The CDR3 spells CASSFGPGTSGKASYNEQFF.

This sequence joins TRBV3-1 (or the pseudogene TRBV3-2) and TRBJ1-1; D not certain. Germline V gene sequence: CDR1 LGHDT, CDR2 YNNKEL (reference sequence). V lost 2 bases to trimming and J lost 7 bases, with 11 bases between them. The CDR3 totals 13 residues. The CDR3 DNA reads TGTGCCAGCAGCCAACGACTGGGAGGTGAAGCTTTCTTT. Protein product: CASSQRLGGEAFF.

The CDR3 protein is CASRARGPRNEQFF. CDR3 DNA: TGTGCAAGTCGCGCGCGGGGGCCGCGCAATGAGCAGTTCTTC. This chain joins TRBV12-2 and TRBJ2-1; the table's D gene call, TRBD2, was not cross checked with the DNA. TRBV12-2 is shown as a pseudogene. The CDR3 runs to 14 residues.

V usage is TRBV19 and J usage is TRBJ1-1, with D hard to call. Trimming removed 2 bases from V and 0 bases from J, with 7 bases in between. CDR1 LNHDA and CDR2 SQIVND come from the germline V gene (reference sequence). The CDR3 runs 14 residues. The CDR3 region is CASSILRMNTEAFF. CDR3 bases: TGTGCCAGTAGTATACTACGTATGAACACTGAAGCTTTCTTT.

This clone was counted between two and nine times. The chain employs TRBV5-5 and TRBJ1-6; the match to TRBD1 covers 9 bases. This CDR3 has 16 residues. Germline assignment: CDR1 SGHKS and CDR2 YYEKEE (reference sequence). V trimming: 4 bases; J trimming: 4 bases; junction bases outside the gene matches: 6. CDR3 in DNA: TGTGCCAGCAGCCCACTGGGACAGGGTTATAATTCACCCCTCCACTTT. Encoded protein: CASSPLGQGYNSPLHF.

V gene TRBV28 combines with J gene TRBJ2-3; D is undetermined. CDR1 and CDR2 (germline): MDHEN, SYDVKM. The CDR3 extends over 13 amino acids. Trimming left V 6 bases short and J 5 bases short, with 12 bases between. The CDR3 spells CASSQEPLDTQYF. CDR3 nucleotide sequence: TGTGCCAGCAGCCAGGAACCCCTAGATACGCAGTATTTT.

The rearrangement links TRBV19 to TRBJ1-2, with D maybe TRBD1 (5 bases). The V and J ends lost 7 bases and 8 bases respectively, with 23 bases between them. Germline CDR1 reads LNHDA; CDR2 reads SQIVND (reference sequence). The CDR3 extends over 15 amino acids. In DNA form, the CDR3 reads TGTGCCAGTACCCTCTCTCCGACAGCCCAGTGGGGCTACACCTTC. Encoded protein: CASTLSPTAQWGYTF.

Only a few counts were recorded for this clone. Other DNA sequences within the sample encode an identical CDR3. CDR3 in amino acids: CASGNDRGPYEQYF. DNA for the CDR3: TGTGCCAGCGGGAACGACAGGGGTCCCTACGAGCAGTACTTC. The rearrangement joins TRBV25-1 to TRBJ2-7; 8 positions agree with TRBD1. The CDR3 has 14 amino acids. Germline V gene lookup returns CDR1 MGHDK and CDR2 SYGVNS. J gave up 2 bases and V 8 bases, and 8 bases lay outside the gene matches.